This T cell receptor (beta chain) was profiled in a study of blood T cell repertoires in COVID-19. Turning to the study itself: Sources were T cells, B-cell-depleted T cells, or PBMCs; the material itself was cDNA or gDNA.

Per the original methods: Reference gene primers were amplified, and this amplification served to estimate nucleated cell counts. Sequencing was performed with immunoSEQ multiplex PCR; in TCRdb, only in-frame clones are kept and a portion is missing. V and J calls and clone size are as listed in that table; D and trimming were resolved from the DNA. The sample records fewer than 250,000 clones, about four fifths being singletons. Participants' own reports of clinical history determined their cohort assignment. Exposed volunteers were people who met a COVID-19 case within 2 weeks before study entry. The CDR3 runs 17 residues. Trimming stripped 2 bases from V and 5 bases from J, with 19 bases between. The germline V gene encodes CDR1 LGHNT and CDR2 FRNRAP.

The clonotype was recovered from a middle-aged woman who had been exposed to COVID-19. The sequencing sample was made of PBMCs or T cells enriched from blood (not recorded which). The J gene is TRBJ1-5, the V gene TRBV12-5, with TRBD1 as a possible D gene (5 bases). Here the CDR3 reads CASGLTPLVGEDQPQHF. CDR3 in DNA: TGTGCTAGTGGTTTGACCCCTCTAGTAGGGGAGGATCAGCCCCAGCATTTT.